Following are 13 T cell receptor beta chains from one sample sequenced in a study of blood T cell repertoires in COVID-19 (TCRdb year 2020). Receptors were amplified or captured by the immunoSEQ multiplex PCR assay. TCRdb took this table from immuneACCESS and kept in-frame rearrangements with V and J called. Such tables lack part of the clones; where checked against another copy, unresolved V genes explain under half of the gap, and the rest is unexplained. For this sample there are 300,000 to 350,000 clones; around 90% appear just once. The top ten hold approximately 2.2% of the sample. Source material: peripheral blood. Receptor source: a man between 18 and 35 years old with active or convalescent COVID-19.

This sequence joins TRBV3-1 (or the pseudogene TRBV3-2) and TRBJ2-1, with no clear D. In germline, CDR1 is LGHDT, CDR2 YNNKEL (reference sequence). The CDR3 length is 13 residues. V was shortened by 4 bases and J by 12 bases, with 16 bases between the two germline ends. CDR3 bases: TGTGCCAGCAGCCGGTTGGATGGAGAGTTGCAGTTCTTC. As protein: CASSRLDGELQFF.

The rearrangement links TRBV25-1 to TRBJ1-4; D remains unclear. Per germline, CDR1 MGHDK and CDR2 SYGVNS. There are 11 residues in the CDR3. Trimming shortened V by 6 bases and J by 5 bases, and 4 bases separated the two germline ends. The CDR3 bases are TGTGCCAGCAGCCTGAATGAAAAACTGTTTTTT. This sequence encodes CASSLNEKLFF.

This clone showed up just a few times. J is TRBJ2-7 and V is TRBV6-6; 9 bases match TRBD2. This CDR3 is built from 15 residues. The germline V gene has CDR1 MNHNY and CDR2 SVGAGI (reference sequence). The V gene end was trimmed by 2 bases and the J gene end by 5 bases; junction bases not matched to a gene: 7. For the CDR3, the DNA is TGTGCCAGCAGTTACCGGAGTAGCGGGAGCAACGAGCAGTACTTC. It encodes CASSYRSSGSNEQYF.

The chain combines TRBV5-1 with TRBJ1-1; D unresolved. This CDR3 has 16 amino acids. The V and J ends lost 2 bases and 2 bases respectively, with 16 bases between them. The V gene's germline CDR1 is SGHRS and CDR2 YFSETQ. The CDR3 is CASSFRGDDLNTEAFF. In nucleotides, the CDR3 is TGCGCCAGCAGCTTTCGGGGAGATGACTTAAACACTGAAGCTTTCTTT.

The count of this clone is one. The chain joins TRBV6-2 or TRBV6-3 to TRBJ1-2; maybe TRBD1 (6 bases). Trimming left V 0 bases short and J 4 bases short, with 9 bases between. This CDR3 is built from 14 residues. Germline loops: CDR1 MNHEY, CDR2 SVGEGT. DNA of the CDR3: TGTGCCAGCAGTTACTCTGGGGGCGGCTATGGCTACACCTTC. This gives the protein CASSYSGGGYGYTF.

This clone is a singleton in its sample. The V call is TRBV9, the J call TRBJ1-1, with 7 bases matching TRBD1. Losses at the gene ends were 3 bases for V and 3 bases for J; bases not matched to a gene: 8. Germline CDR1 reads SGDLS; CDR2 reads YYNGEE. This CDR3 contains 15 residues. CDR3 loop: CASSGNRGYDTEAFF. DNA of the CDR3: TGTGCCAGCAGCGGGAACAGGGGATACGACACTGAAGCTTTCTTT.

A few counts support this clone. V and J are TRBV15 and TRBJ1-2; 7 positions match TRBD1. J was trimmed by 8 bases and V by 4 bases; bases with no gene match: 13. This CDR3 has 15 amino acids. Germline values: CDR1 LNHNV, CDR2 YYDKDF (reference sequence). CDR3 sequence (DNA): TGTGCCACCAGCAAACCGGGACAGAGGATGGAAGGCTACACCTTC. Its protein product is CATSKPGQRMEGYTF. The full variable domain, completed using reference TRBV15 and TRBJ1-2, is DAMVIQNPRYQVTQFGKPVTLSCSQTLNHNVMYWYQQKSSQAPKLLFHYYDKDFNNEADTPDNFQSRRPNTSFCFLDIRSPGLGDTAMYLCATSKPGQRMEGYTFGSGTRLTVV.

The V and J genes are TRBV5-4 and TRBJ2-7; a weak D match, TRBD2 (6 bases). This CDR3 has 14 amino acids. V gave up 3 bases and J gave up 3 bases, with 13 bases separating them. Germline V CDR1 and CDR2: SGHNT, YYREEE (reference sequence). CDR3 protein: CASSWGTGDYEQYF. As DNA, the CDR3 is TGTGCCAGCAGCTGGGGGACGGGAGACTACGAGCAGTACTTC.

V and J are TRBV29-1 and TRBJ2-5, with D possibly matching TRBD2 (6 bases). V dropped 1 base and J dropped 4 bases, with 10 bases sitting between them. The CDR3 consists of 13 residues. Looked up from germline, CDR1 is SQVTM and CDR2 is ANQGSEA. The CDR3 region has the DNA TGCAGCGTTGAAGTCCCCGGGAGAGAGACCCAGTACTTC. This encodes CSVEVPGRETQYF.

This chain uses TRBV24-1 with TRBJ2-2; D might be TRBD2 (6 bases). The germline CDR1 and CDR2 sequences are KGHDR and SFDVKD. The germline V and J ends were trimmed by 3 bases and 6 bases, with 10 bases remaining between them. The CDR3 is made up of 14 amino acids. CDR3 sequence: CATSDPTGAGELFF. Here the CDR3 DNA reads TGTGCCACCAGTGATCCGACGGGGGCCGGGGAGCTGTTTTTT.

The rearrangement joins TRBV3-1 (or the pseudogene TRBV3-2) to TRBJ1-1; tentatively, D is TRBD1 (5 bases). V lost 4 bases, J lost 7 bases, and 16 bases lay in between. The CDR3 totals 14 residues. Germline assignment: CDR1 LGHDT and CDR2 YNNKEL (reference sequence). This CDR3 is CASSPFGATNEAFF. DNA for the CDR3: TGTGCCAGCAGCCCCTTTGGGGCAACCAATGAAGCTTTCTTT.

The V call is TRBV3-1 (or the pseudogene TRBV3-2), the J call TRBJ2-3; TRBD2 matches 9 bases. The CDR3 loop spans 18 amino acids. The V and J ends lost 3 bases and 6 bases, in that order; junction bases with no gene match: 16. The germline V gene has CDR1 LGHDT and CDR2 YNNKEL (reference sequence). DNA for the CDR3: TGTGCCAGCAGCCAGGGAGAACAGGCGGGGGGGCCCTTGGATACGCAGTATTTT. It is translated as CASSQGEQAGGPLDTQYF.

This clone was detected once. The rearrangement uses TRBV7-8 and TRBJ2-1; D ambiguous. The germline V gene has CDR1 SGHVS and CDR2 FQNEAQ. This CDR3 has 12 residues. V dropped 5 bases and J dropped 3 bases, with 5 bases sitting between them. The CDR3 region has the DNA TGTGCCAGCAGCCCGTACTACAATGAGCAGTTCTTC. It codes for CASSPYYNEQFF.